Each of the 19 T cell receptor beta chains below was sequenced from the same sample in a study of blood T cells in healthy people across ages. PCR was performed a second time for 7 to 11 cycles using a sample-barcoded 5' primer and a J-beta primer mix. TCRdb re-called the 5' RACE reads with MiXCR, one entry per CDR3 protein. The sample records about 680,000 distinct CDR3 sequences, approximately 49% being singletons. The specimen was blood. Receptors were obtained from an older woman in good health.

The rearrangement joins TRBV20-1 to TRBJ2-5; 13 bases are shared with TRBD2. The CDR3 consists of 14 residues. Trimming at V came to 6 bases and at J to 2 bases, leaving 3 bases not matched to a gene. CDR1 and CDR2 from the germline V gene are DFQATT and SNEGSKA (reference sequence). In DNA form, the CDR3 reads TGCAGTGCCGTACTAGCGGGAGGGCAAGAGACCCAGTACTTC. Translated: CSAVLAGGQETQYF.

This chain links TRBV7-2 with TRBJ1-4; no reliable D call. Germline-derived CDR1 and CDR2 are SGHTA and FQGNSA. Trimming pared 1 base from V and 7 bases from J, leaving 7 bases between. The CDR3 totals 13 residues. DNA of the CDR3: TGTGCCAGCAGCTTAGGCCTCAGTGAAAAACTGTTTTTT. Translating it yields CASSLGLSEKLFF.

V and J are TRBV20-1 and TRBJ2-3; TRBD1 matches 9 bases. CDR1 DFQATT and CDR2 SNEGSKA come from the germline V gene (reference sequence). V shed 6 bases and J 6 bases; nucleotides not matched to a gene: 13. This CDR3 comprises 15 residues. CDR3 amino acids: CSAQGGTGSLDTQYF. The CDR3 nucleotides read TGCAGTGCCCAAGGAGGGACAGGGTCATTGGATACGCAGTATTTT.

The V call is TRBV4-3, the J call TRBJ1-2; D is perhaps TRBD1 (6 bases). V gave up 0 bases and J gave up 8 bases, with 16 bases separating them. The V gene's germline CDR1 is LGHNA and CDR2 YSLEER. The CDR3 totals 15 residues. The CDR3 sequence is CASSQDYFGDTGYTF. CDR3 DNA sequence: TGCGCCAGCAGCCAAGATTACTTCGGGGACACCGGCTACACCTTC.

This clonotype was found a few times. The chain joins TRBV7-9 to TRBJ2-5; perhaps TRBD1 as D (5 bases). From germline, CDR1 is SEHNR and CDR2 FQNEAQ (reference sequence). Deletions cut 2 bases from V and 5 bases from J, with 18 bases between. The CDR3 has 16 residues. The CDR3 sequence: CASSLSRVTWGETQYF. DNA for the CDR3: TGTGCCAGCAGCTTAAGCAGGGTGACTTGGGGCGAGACCCAGTACTTC.

The chain employs TRBV6-5 and TRBJ2-1, with 7 bases aligning to TRBD2. This CDR3 has 13 residues. In germline, CDR1 is MNHEY, CDR2 SVGAGI. Trimming at V came to 5 bases and at J to 5 bases, leaving 3 bases not matched to a gene. CDR3 loop: CASSDGGNNEQFF. The CDR3 nucleotides are TGTGCCAGCAGTGACGGGGGGAACAATGAGCAGTTCTTC.

This chain links TRBV12-3 or TRBV12-4 with TRBJ1-4; D is possibly TRBD1 (5 bases). CDR3 length: 19 residues. V lost 4 bases, J lost 10 bases, and 31 bases lay in between. This chain's CDR3 is CASSSRLGSPRQIRGKLFF. In DNA, the CDR3 is TGTGCCAGCAGTTCAAGATTAGGCTCTCCGCGGCAGATAAGGGGAAAACTGTTTTTT.

The rearrangement links TRBV20-1 to TRBJ1-5; D not resolved. Trimming cost V 3 bases and J 7 bases, with 10 bases left between them. CDR3 length equals 12 residues. Germline V CDR1 and CDR2: DFQATT, SNEGSKA (reference sequence). The CDR3 region is CSARRGGQPQHF. Written as DNA, the CDR3 is TGCAGTGCTAGGCGGGGAGGCCAGCCCCAGCATTTT.

The chain has TRBV21-1 and TRBJ2-7; the table's D gene call, TRBD1, was not cross checked with the DNA. TRBV21-1 is a documented pseudogene. CDR3 length equals 15 residues. This chain's CDR3 is CASPKGGTGTYEQYF. As DNA, the CDR3 is TGTGCCAGCCCGAAGGGGGGGACCGGAACCTACGAGCAGTACTTC.

As for this clonotype: Being one base from a much bigger clone, this may be a read error. The V and J genes are TRBV7-2 and TRBJ2-7; no clear D. Trimming took 4 bases from V and 5 from J, leaving 12 bases between them. The CDR3 length is 13 residues. Germline V gene lookup returns CDR1 SGHTA and CDR2 FQGNSA. For the CDR3, the DNA is TGTGCCAGCAGCTCGACCGGAGCCGACGAGCAGTACTTC. Amino acids: CASSSTGADEQYF.

This clonotype was detected a few times. The chain employs TRBV15 and TRBJ2-2; D is unclear. Trimming stripped 0 bases from V and 4 bases from J, with 15 bases between. Looked up from germline, CDR1 is LNHNV and CDR2 is YYDKDF (reference sequence). CDR3 length: 17 residues. The CDR3 region is CATSRDRLLRFTGELFF. The CDR3 DNA is TGTGCCACCAGCAGAGATCGGCTCCTAAGGTTCACCGGGGAGCTGTTTTTT.

This chain joins TRBV10-3 and TRBJ1-1; D call uncertain. The CDR3 contains 13 residues. Per germline, CDR1 ENHRY and CDR2 SYGVKD. With 6 bases removed from V and 6 bases from J, the gap between germline ends came to 14 bases. DNA for the CDR3: TGTGCCATCAGGGACGACATCCAGGCTGAAGCTTTCTTT. Encoded protein: CAIRDDIQAEAFF.

In its sample, this clonotype was seen a few times. CDR3 nucleotide sequence: TGTGCCAGCAGCTCCGGAGTTCGGGAGACCCAGTACTTC. It specifies CASSSGVRETQYF. This chain links TRBV7-2 with TRBJ2-7; the D is unclear. Matching the DNA end better, TRBJ2-5 makes the J call doubtful. Germline CDR1 SGHTA, CDR2 FQGNSA. This CDR3 contains 13 residues.

This clonotype occurred a few times. This chain connects TRBV5-1 to TRBJ2-7; 12 nucleotides align to TRBD2. With 3 bases clipped from V and 6 bases from J, the junction kept 7 bases outside the gene matches. The V gene's germline CDR1 is SGHRS and CDR2 YFSETQ. CDR3 length: 15 residues. CDR3 bases: TGCGCCAGCAGCTCTTCTAGCGGGAGGGCGCTCGAGCAGTACTTC. Translated, it gives CASSSSSGRALEQYF.

Points on this clonotype: An end of the junction differs from the germline gene, which may be a read error. The genes are TRBV7-9 and TRBJ2-3, with D unclear. The CDR3 runs to 15 residues. In germline, CDR1 is SEHNR, CDR2 FQNEAQ (reference sequence). CDR3 nucleotides: TGTGCCCGCAGCTTAGTTAACAGCGGCACAGATACGCAGTATTTT. Translation: CARSLVNSGTDTQYF.

V gene TRBV28 combines with J gene TRBJ2-3; D is ambiguous. Trimming shortened V by 3 bases and J by 3 bases, and 7 bases separated the two germline ends. The CDR3 runs 13 residues. The germline CDR1 and CDR2 sequences are MDHEN and SYDVKM. DNA for the CDR3: TGTGCCAGCAGTTTGGCCCAGACAGATACGCAGTATTTT. This sequence encodes CASSLAQTDTQYF.

Written as DNA, the CDR3 is TGTGCCAGCAGCTTAGGGTGGGGCGGGAGCGCCCTCTACGAGCAGTACTTC. It translates to CASSLGWGGSALYEQYF. The gene calls are TRBV7-2 and TRBJ2-7, with 7 bases lining up with TRBD2. The CDR3 totals 17 residues. Losses at the gene ends were 1 base for V and 3 bases for J; bases not matched to a gene: 12. Germline V CDR1 and CDR2: SGHTA, FQGNSA.

The chain carries TRBV5-1 and TRBJ2-5; 10 bases match TRBD1. CDR1 is SGHRS, CDR2 YFSETQ, per germline. This CDR3 region has 15 residues. Trimming cost V 0 bases and J 2 bases; bases outside gene matches: 1. In nucleotides, the CDR3 is TGCGCCAGCAGCTTGGAGGGACAGGGGCAAGAGACCCAGTACTTC. Translated: CASSLEGQGQETQYF.

The chain is built from TRBV7-9 and TRBJ1-1; possible D gene TRBD1, 5 bases. Trimming removed 1 base from V and 7 bases from J, with 13 bases in between. The CDR3 covers 14 residues. Germline values: CDR1 SEHNR, CDR2 FQNEAQ (reference sequence). CDR3 sequence reads: CASSLGSGGGEAFF. The CDR3 DNA is TGTGCCAGCAGCTTAGGGAGCGGCGGGGGTGAAGCTTTCTTT.